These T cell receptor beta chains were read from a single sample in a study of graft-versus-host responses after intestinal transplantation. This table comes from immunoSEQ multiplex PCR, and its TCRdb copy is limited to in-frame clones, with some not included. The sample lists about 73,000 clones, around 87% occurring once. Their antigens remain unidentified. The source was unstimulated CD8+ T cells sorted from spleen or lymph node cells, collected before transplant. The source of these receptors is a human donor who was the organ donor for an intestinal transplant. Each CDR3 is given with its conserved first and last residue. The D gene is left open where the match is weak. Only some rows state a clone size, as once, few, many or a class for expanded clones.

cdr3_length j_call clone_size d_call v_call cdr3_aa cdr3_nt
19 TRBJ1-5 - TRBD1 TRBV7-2 CASSLDTPRDRLSNQPQHF TGTGCCAGCAGCTTAGATACCCCCCGGGACAGGTTGTCTAATCAGCCCCAGCATTTT
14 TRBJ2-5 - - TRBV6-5 CASSSGELKETQYF TGTGCCAGCAGTTCCGGGGAATTAAAAGAGACCCAGTACTTC
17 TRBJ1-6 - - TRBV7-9 CASSSFADSERNSPLHF TGTGCCAGCAGCTCTTTCGCGGACTCTGAGAGGAATTCACCCCTCCACTTT
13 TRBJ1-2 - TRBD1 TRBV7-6 CASSTTGWYGYTF TGTGCCAGCAGCACGACAGGGTGGTACGGCTACACCTTC
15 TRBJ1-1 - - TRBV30 CTWSVLLNLNTEAFF TGTACCTGGAGTGTACTACTGAACCTGAACACTGAAGCTTTCTTT
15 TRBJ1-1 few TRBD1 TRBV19 CASSLAPTGGTEAFF TGTGCCAGTAGCCTCGCACCAACAGGGGGGACTGAAGCTTTCTTT
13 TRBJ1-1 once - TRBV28 CASSLRGDTEAFF TGTGCCAGCAGTTTACGGGGGGACACTGAAGCTTTCTTT
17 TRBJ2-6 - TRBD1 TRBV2 CASSYGTATSGANVLTF TGTGCCAGCAGTTACGGGACAGCTACCTCTGGGGCCAACGTCCTGACTTTC
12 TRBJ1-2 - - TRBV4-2 CASSQAGDHYTF TGTGCCAGCAGCCAAGCAGGGGACCACTACACCTTC
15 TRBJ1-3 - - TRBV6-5 CASTRGGGSGNTIYF TGTGCCAGCACCCGGGGAGGTGGATCTGGAAACACCATATATTTT
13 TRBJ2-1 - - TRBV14 CASSLQGLGEQFF TGTGCCAGCAGCCTACAGGGCTTAGGGGAGCAGTTCTTC
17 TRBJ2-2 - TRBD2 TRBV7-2 CASSFPLSGVHTGELFF TGTGCCAGCAGCTTCCCCCTCAGCGGGGTGCACACCGGGGAGCTGTTTTTT
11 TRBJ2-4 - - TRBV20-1 CSGGLADIQYF TGCAGTGGGGGGCTGGCGGACATTCAGTACTTC
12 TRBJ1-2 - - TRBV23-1 CASKERDYGYTF TGCGCCAGCAAGGAACGGGACTATGGCTACACCTTC
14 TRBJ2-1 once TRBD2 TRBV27 CASSSGGGPNEQFF TGTGCCAGCAGTAGCGGGGGGGGCCCCAATGAGCAGTTCTTC
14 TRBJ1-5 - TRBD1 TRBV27 CASSLGTGNQPQHF TGTGCCAGCAGTTTAGGGACAGGGAATCAGCCCCAGCATTTT
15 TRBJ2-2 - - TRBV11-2 CASSLEYGTTGELFF TGTGCCAGCAGCTTAGAATATGGGACTACCGGGGAGCTGTTTTTT
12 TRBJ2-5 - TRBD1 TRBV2 CASRGDRVTQYF TGTGCCAGCAGGGGGGACAGGGTCACCCAGTACTTC
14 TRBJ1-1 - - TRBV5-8 CASSWPTANTEAFF TGTGCCAGCAGCTGGCCGACAGCAAACACTGAAGCTTTCTTT
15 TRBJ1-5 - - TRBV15 CATSSARGSNQPQHF TGTGCCACCAGCTCCGCGCGGGGTTCGAATCAGCCCCAGCATTTT
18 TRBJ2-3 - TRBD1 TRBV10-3 CAISESGVGTAVSDTQYF TGTGCCATCAGTGAGTCGGGGGTGGGGACAGCGGTATCAGATACGCAGTATTTT
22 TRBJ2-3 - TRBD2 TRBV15 CATSKSSGLAGGHLSRPDTQYF TGTGCCACCAGCAAATCTTCGGGACTAGCGGGGGGACATCTGAGCCGGCCAGATACGCAGTATTTT
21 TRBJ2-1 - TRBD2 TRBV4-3 CASSHRGGLAGGPRSYNEQFF TGCGCCAGCAGCCACCGTGGGGGACTAGCGGGGGGGCCGAGGTCCTACAATGAGCAGTTCTTC
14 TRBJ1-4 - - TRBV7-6 CASSRTGGNEKLFF TGTGCCAGCAGCCGCACTGGAGGTAATGAAAAACTGTTTTTT
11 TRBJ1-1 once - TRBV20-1 CSARVATGAFF TGCAGTGCTAGAGTGGCCACAGGGGCTTTCTTT
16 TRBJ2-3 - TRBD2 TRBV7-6 CASSLTVAGDTDTQYF TGTGCCAGCAGCTTAACCGTAGCGGGGGACACAGATACGCAGTATTTT
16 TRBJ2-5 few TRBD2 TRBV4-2 CASSQDPSGGAETQYF TGTGCCAGCAGCCAAGATCCTAGCGGGGGGGCCGAGACCCAGTACTTC
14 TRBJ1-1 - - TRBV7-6 CASSLNPRGREAFF TGTGCCAGCAGCTTAAACCCCCGAGGGCGTGAAGCTTTCTTT
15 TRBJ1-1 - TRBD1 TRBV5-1 CASSLAQGGNTEAFF TGCGCCAGCAGCTTGGCACAGGGGGGGAACACTGAAGCTTTCTTT
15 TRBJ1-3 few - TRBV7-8 CASSLDRSSGNTIYF TGTGCCAGCAGCTTAGATCGGAGCTCTGGAAACACCATATATTTT
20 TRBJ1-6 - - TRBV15 CATSRDLPGEVSSYNSPLHF TGTGCCACCAGCAGAGACCTACCGGGTGAAGTAAGCTCCTATAATTCACCCCTCCACTTT
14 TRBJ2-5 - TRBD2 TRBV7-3 CASSTSGGGETQYF TGTGCCAGCAGCACAAGCGGGGGTGGAGAGACCCAGTACTTC
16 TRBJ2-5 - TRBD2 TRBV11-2 CASSRGSGGLQETQYF TGTGCCAGCAGCCGAGGGAGCGGGGGCCTCCAAGAGACCCAGTACTTC
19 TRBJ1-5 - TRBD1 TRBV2 CASSGSTGAGFLSNQPQHF TGTGCCAGCAGCGGATCTACAGGGGCAGGTTTCCTTAGCAATCAGCCCCAGCATTTT
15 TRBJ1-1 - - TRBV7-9 CASSPMWGGSTEAFF TGTGCCAGCAGCCCTATGTGGGGAGGGTCCACTGAAGCTTTCTTT
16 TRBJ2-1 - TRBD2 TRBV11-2 CASSIGLAGPYNEQFF TGTGCCAGCAGCATTGGACTAGCGGGGCCCTACAATGAGCAGTTCTTC
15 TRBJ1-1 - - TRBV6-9 CASSVLTLVDTEAFF TGTGCCAGCAGCGTACTAACGCTCGTGGACACTGAAGCTTTCTTT
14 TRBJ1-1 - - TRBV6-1 CASTFGQRYTEAFF TGTGCCAGCACGTTCGGACAGCGATACACTGAAGCTTTCTTT
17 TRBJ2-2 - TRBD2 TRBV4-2 CASSPAWGLATTGELFF TGTGCCAGCAGCCCAGCCTGGGGACTAGCGACCACCGGGGAGCTGTTTTTT
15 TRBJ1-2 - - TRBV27 CASSLGGVAHYGYTF TGTGCCAGCAGTTTAGGAGGGGTCGCTCACTATGGCTACACCTTC
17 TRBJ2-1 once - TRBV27 CASSLEIFSSRSGEQFF TGTGCCAGCAGTCTAGAAATTTTCTCCTCTCGGTCGGGTGAGCAGTTCTTC
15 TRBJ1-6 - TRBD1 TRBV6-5 CASRRTGQVASPLHF TGTGCCAGCAGACGAACTGGACAGGTGGCTTCACCCCTCCACTTT
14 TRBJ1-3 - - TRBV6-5 CASIEHSIGNTIYF TGTGCCAGCATCGAGCACAGTATTGGAAACACCATATATTTT
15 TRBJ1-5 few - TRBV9 CASSVSQDRNQPQHF TGTGCCAGCAGCGTATCTCAGGACAGAAATCAGCCCCAGCATTTT
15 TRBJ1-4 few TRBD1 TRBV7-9 CASSLATGSNEKLFF TGTGCCAGCAGCTTAGCGACAGGGAGCAATGAAAAACTGTTTTTT
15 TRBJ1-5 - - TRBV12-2 CASRLGPGPNQPQHF TGTGCAAGTCGCTTAGGACCAGGCCCCAATCAGCCCCAGCATTTT
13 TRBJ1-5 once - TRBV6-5 CASSSGARQPQHF TGTGCCAGCAGTTCAGGGGCGCGTCAGCCCCAGCATTTT
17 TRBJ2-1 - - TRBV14 CASSQALDSLFYNEQFF TGTGCCAGCAGCCAAGCTCTAGACTCTCTGTTCTACAATGAGCAGTTCTTC
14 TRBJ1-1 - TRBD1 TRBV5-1 CASSLEDRGTEAFF TGCGCCAGCAGCTTGGAGGACAGGGGCACTGAAGCTTTCTTT
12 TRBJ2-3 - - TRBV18 CASSPVEDTQYF TGTGCCAGCTCACCGGTAGAAGATACGCAGTATTTT
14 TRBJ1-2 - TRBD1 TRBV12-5 CASGLVPTGDGYTF TGTGCTAGTGGTTTGGTACCTACAGGGGATGGCTACACCTTC
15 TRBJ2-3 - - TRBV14 CASSQGTKSTDTQYF TGTGCCAGCAGCCAAGGGACAAAAAGCACAGATACGCAGTATTTT
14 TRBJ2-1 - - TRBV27 CASSLGDGDNEQFF TGTGCCAGCAGTTTAGGAGACGGGGACAATGAGCAGTTCTTC
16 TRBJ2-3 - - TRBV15 CATSRTPGVPTDTQYF TGTGCCACCAGCAGAACCCCGGGGGTCCCCACAGATACGCAGTATTTT
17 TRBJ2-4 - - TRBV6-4 CASSDIVGALAKNIQYF TGTGCCAGCAGTGATATCGTAGGGGCGCTAGCCAAAAACATTCAGTACTTC